What follows are 11 T cell receptor beta chains derived from one specimen sequenced in a study of CXCR3-negative and CXCR3-positive naive CD8 T cells. Study observations and caveats: Naive cells that were CXCR3-positive had more hydrophobic TRB CDR3s (compared with CXCR3-negative naive cells).

These receptors' targets are unknown. The libraries of TRB cDNA were constructed through 5' RACE using UMI labels. TCRdb reprocessed the 5' RACE reads; each CDR3 protein has one entry and no DNA is given. The table counts about 6,900 distinct CDR3 sequences; about 1.4% lies in the top ten. Material: naive CXCR3+ CD8+ T cells from blood. Subset meaning: CD45RO-CCR7+CD27+CD95- naive CD8+ T cells expressing CXCR3 (TNR3+). The receptors stem from a human donor in good health. Some clones in this sample may be carry-over from other donors' samples.

Its frequency marks this clonotype as medium-sized. The chain uses TRBV29-1 and TRBJ2-3; with no DNA, the TCRdb D assignment of TRBD1 cannot be verified. CDR3 length: 16 amino acids. Germline V gives CDR1 SQVTM, CDR2 ANQGSEA. The CDR3 spells CSVENRDRVSTDTQYF.

This clonotype is deemed medium-sized (0.01 to 0.1%) by its frequency. The chain carries TRBV12-5 and TRBJ2-2; without DNA, the TCRdb call of TRBD2 cannot be checked. CDR1 LGHNT and CDR2 FRNRAP come from the germline V gene. The CDR3 has 17 amino acids. The CDR3 spells CASGMVGLAEDTGELFF. Looking up the rest from reference TRBV12-5 and TRBJ2-2 gives the full variable domain: DARVTQTPRHKVTEMGQEVTMRCQPILGHNTVFWYRQTMMQGLELLAYFRNRAPLDDSGMPKDRFSAEMPDATLATLKIQPSEPRDSAVYFCASGMVGLAEDTGELFFGEGSRLTVL.

By frequency, this clonotype registers medium-sized. The chain carries TRBV12-5 and TRBJ1-5. The CDR3 has 13 amino acids. Germline V gene data show CDR1 as LGHNT and CDR2 as FRNRAP. The CDR3 is CASGFREDQPQHF.

The V call is TRBV5-1, the J call TRBJ2-7. Germline V gives CDR1 SGHRS, CDR2 YFSETQ. The CDR3 is made up of 11 amino acids. CDR3: CASSSNYEQYF.

Considering frequency, this clonotype is medium-sized (0.01 to 0.1%). The CDR3 here is CASMRDYLYNEQFF. This rearrangement joins TRBV6-2 or TRBV6-3 to TRBJ2-1; no DNA is available, so the TRBD2 call from TCRdb remains unchecked. The germline V gene encodes CDR1 MNHEY and CDR2 SVGEGT. CDR3 length: 14 amino acids.

The chain carries TRBV5-1 and TRBJ2-3; TCRdb indicates TRBD2, and absent DNA this call remains unverified. CDR1 and CDR2 (germline): SGHRS, YFSETQ. CDR3 length: 17 residues. The CDR3 here is CASSLAGASGSTDTQYF.

By frequency, this clonotype is medium-sized. This chain uses TRBV7-8 with TRBJ1-5. Germline CDR1 and CDR2: SGHVS and FQNEAQ. The CDR3 is made up of 12 amino acids. CDR3 sequence: CASSLQNQPQHF. Using reference TRBV7-8 and TRBJ1-5 for the parts outside the CDR3, the full variable domain is GAGVSQSPRYKVAKRGQDVALRCDPISGHVSLFWYQQALGQGPEFLTYFQNEAQLDKSGLPSDRFFAERPEGSVSTLKIQRTQQEDSAVYLCASSLQNQPQHFGDGTRLSIL.

Frequency places this clonotype as medium-sized. The chain uses TRBV5-5 and TRBJ2-7; there is no DNA to check the TCRdb D call of TRBD2. Germline V gene lookup returns CDR1 SGHKS and CDR2 YYEKEE (reference sequence). The CDR3 is 11 amino acids. CDR3 sequence: CASSTSYEQYF.

The rearrangement uses TRBV13 and TRBJ1-6; TCRdb's assignment of TRBD1 cannot be checked, as there is no DNA. The V gene's germline CDR1 is PRHDT and CDR2 FYEKMQ (reference sequence). The CDR3 is made up of 14 amino acids. This CDR3 is CASSPGQGGSPLHF. Drawing the rest from reference TRBV13 and TRBJ1-6, the complete variable domain is AAGVIQSPRHLIKEKRETATLKCYPIPRHDTVYWYQQGPGQDPQFLISFYEKMQSDKGSIPDRFSAQQFSDYHSELNMSSLELGDSALYFCASSPGQGGSPLHFGNGTRLTVT.

Considering frequency, this clonotype is medium-sized. The chain joins TRBV15 to TRBJ2-7. Per the germline V gene, CDR1 is LNHNV and CDR2 is YYDKDF (reference sequence). This CDR3 region has 11 residues. The CDR3 region is CATSRGYEQYF.

Frequency places this clonotype as medium-sized (0.01 to 0.1%). The chain carries TRBV9 and TRBJ2-1; TCRdb's D gene call, TRBD1, goes unchecked for lack of DNA. Germline values: CDR1 SGDLS, CDR2 YYNGEE. CDR3 size: 15 residues. This CDR3 reads CASSSWGGIGNEQFF.